This T cell receptor beta chain was sequenced in a study of glioma-infiltrating T cells. Study background: Sequencing aimed for roughly 4.5- to 11-fold coverage of about a million peripheral T cells. Study outcomes and limitations: Tissue and blood shared very few CDR3 sequences. Gliomas, especially low-grade, showed above-expected tissue-blood divergence; non-neoplastic patients showed below.

Amplification of TCR alpha and beta CDR3 regions from RNA used iRepertoire nested multiplex PCR. Using its own MiXCR run on the multiplex PCR reads, TCRdb lists one record per CDR3 protein. The data contain 300,000 to 450,000 distinct CDR3 sequences, around 45% of them seen just once; the ten biggest clones take up around 12%. This CDR3 comprises 12 residues. Trimming removed 4 bases at V and 4 bases at J, with 7 bases between. Germline V lookup: CDR1 MGHDK, CDR2 SYGVNS. This clonotype was seen at least ten times. Antigen: not known. This TCR came from a human donor with low-grade glioma or glioblastoma, undergoing nonglioma brain surgery, or in good health (not recorded which). Sequencing was performed on glioma tissue, nonneoplastic brain tissue, or PBMCs (not recorded which). This chain joins TRBV25-1 and TRBJ1-2; D is unclear. The CDR3 DNA is TGTGCCAGCAGTGGACAACCCTATGGCTACACCTTC. This codes for CASSGQPYGYTF.